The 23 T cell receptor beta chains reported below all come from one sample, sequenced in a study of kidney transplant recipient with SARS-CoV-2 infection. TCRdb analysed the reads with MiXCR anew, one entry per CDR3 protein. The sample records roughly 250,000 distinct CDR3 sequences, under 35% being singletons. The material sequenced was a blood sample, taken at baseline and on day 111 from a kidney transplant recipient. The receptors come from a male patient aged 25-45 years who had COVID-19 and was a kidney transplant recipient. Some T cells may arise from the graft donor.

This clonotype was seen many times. The CDR3 DNA sequence: TGTGCCACCAGCAGAGGGGGTAGCTCCTACAATGAGCAGTTCTTC. This gives the protein CATSRGGSSYNEQFF. This rearrangement joins TRBV15 to TRBJ2-1, with D unresolved. This CDR3 is built from 15 residues. Per germline, CDR1 LNHNV and CDR2 YYDKDF (reference sequence). V lost 1 base and J 0 bases, leaving 7 bases between the germline ends.

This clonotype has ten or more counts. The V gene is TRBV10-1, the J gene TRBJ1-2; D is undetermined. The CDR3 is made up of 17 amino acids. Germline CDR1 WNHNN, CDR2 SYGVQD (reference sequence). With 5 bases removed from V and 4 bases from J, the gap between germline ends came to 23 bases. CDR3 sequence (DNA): TGCGCCAGCAGTATGCGCCTAAGATCGCGAAAGACCTATGGCTACACCTTC. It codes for CASSMRLRSRKTYGYTF.

The CDR3 region is CASSEVGDSTDTQYF. The CDR3, as DNA: TGTGCCAGCAGTGAAGTAGGGGACTCAACAGATACGCAGTATTTT. V is TRBV6-1 and J is TRBJ2-3, with D possibly TRBD2 on 6 matching bases. This CDR3 comprises 15 residues. The germline CDR1 and CDR2 sequences are MNHNS and SASEGT. Trimming cost V 1 base and J 3 bases, with 11 bases left between them.

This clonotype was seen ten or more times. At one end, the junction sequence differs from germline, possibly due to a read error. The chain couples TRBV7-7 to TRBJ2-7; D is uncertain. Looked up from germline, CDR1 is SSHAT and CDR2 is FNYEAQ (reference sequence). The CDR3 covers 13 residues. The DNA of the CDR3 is TGTGCTAGCAGCTTAGTCCGGGCAGGCGAGCAGTACTTC. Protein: CASSLVRAGEQYF.

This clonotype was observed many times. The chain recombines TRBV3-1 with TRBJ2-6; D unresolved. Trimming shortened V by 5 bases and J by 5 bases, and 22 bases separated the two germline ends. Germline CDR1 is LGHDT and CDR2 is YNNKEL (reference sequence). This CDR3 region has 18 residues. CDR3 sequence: CASSIMPHLQSRANVLTF. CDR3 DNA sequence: TGTGCCAGCAGCATCATGCCCCATTTACAAAGTCGGGCCAACGTCCTGACTTTC. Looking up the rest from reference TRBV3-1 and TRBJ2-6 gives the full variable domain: DTAVSQTPKYLVTQMGNDKSIKCEQNLGHDTMYWYKQDSKKFLKIMFSYNNKELIINETVPNRFSPKSPDKAHLNLHINSLELGDSAVYFCASSIMPHLQSRANVLTFGAGSRLTVL.

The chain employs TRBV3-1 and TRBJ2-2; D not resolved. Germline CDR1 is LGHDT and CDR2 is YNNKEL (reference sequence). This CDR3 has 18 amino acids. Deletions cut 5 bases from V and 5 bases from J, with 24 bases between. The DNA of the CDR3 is TGTGCCAGCAGCTTAACAGTTCCCATTTCAGGCTTGACCGGGGAGCTGTTTTTT. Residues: CASSLTVPISGLTGELFF. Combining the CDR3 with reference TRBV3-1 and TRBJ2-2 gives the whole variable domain DTAVSQTPKYLVTQMGNDKSIKCEQNLGHDTMYWYKQDSKKFLKIMFSYNNKELIINETVPNRFSPKSPDKAHLNLHINSLELGDSAVYFCASSLTVPISGLTGELFFGEGSRLTVL.

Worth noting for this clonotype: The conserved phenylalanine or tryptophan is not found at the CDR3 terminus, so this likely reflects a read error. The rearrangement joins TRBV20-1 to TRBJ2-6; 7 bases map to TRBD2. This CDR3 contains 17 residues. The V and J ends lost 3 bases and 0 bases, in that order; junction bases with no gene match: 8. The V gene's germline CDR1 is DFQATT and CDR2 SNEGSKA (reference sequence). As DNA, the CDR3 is TGCAGTGCTAGTGTCCCCCGGGGGGACTCTGGGGCCAACGTCCTGACTCTC. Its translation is CSASVPRGDSGANVLTL.

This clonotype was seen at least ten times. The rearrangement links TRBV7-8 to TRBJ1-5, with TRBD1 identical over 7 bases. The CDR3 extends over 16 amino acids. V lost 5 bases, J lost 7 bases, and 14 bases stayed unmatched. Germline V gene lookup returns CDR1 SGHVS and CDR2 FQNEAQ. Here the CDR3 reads CASSLGVPATGQPQHF. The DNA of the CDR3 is TGTGCCAGCAGCCTGGGGGTACCGGCGACAGGGCAGCCCCAGCATTTT.

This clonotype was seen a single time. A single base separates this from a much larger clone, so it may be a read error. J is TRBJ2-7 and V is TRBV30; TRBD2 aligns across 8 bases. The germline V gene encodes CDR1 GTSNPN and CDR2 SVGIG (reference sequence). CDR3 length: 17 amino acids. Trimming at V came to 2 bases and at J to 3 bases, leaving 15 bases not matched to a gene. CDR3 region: CAWSQYGGGPADYEQYF. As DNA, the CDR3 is TGTGCCTGGAGTCAATACGGGGGGGGACCAGCGGACTACGAGCAGTACTTC.

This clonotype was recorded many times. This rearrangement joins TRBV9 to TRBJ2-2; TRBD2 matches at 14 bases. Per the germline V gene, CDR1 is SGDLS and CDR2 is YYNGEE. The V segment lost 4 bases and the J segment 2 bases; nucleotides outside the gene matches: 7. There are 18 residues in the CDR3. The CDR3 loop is CASSPGTSGGLNTGELFF. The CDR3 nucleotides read TGTGCCAGCAGCCCCGGGACTAGCGGGGGACTAAACACCGGGGAGCTGTTTTTT. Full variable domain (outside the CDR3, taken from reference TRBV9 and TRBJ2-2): DSGVTQTPKHLITATGQRVTLRCSPRSGDLSVYWYQQSLDQGLQFLIQYYNGEERAKGNILERFSAQQFPDLHSELNLSSLELGDSALYFCASSPGTSGGLNTGELFFGEGSRLTVL.

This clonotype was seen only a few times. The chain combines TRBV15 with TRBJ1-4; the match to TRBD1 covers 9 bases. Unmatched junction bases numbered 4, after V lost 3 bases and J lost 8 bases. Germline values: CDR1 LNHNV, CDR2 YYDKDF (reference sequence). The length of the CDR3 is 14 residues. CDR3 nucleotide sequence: TGTGCCACCAGCAGGGGGACAGGGATCGAAAAACTGTTTTTT. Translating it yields CATSRGTGIEKLFF.

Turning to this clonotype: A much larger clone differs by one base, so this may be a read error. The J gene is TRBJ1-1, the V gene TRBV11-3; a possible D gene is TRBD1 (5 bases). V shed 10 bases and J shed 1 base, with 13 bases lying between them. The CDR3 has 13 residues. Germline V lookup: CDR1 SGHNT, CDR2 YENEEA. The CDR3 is CANASGANTEAFF. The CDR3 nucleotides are TGTGCCAACGCCTCCGGGGCGAACACTGAAGCTTTCTTT.

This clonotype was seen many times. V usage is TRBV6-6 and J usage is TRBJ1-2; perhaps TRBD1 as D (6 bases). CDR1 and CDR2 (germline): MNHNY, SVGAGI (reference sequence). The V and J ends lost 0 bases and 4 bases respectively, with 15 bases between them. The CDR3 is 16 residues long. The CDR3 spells CASSYSRQEDSYGYTF. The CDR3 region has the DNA TGTGCCAGCAGTTACTCTAGACAGGAAGATTCCTATGGCTACACCTTC.

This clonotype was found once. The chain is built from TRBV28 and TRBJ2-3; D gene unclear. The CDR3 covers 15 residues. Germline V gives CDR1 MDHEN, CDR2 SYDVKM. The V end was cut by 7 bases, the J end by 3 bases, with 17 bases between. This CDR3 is CASTYGLGLTDTQYF. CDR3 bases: TGTGCCAGCACTTACGGGCTTGGGTTGACAGATACGCAGTATTTT.

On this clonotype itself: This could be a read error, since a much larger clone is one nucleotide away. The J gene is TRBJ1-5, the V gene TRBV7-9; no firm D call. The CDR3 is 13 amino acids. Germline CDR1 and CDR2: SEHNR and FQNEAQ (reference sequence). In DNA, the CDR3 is TGTGTCAGCAGCCCCCGAGTCGCTTTGCCCCAGCATTTT. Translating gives CVSSPRVALPQHF.

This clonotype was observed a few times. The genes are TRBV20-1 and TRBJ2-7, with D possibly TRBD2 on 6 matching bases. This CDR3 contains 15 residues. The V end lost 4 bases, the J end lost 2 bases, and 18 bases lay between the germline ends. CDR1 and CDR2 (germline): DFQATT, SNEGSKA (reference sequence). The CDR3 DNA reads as TGCAGTGCTACTCGTTACGGGAGCGAGGCCTACGAGCAGTACTTC. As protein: CSATRYGSEAYEQYF.

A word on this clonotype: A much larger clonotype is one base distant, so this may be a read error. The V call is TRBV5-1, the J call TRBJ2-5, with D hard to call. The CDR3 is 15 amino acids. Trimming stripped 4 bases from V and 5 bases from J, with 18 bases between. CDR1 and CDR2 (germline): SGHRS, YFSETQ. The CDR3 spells CASSLRVGSGETQYF. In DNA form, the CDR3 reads TGCGCCAGCAGCCTCCGGGTTGGTTCCGGGGAGACCCAGTACTTC.

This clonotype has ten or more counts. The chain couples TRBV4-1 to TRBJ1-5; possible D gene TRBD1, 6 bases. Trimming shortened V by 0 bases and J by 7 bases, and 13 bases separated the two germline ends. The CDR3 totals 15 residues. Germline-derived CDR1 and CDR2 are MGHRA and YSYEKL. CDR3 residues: CASSQETGRAQPQHF. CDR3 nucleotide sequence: TGCGCCAGCAGCCAAGAGACAGGAAGGGCGCAGCCCCAGCATTTT.

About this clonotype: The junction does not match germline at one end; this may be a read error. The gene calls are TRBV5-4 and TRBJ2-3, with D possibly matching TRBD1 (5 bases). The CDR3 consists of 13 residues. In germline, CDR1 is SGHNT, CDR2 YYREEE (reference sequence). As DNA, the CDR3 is TGTGCCAGCAGCCGCCAGGGCCCAGATACGCAGTGTTTT. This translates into CASSRQGPDTQCF.

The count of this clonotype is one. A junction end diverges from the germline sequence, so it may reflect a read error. The CDR3 sequence is CANSQDLTASNTDTQYF. CDR3 sequence (DNA): TGCGCCAACAGCCAAGACTTGACAGCCTCAAACACAGATACGCAGTATTTT. The chain couples TRBV4-1 to TRBJ2-3; a weak D match, TRBD1 (5 bases). Germline CDR1 is MGHRA and CDR2 is YSYEKL. The CDR3 covers 17 residues.

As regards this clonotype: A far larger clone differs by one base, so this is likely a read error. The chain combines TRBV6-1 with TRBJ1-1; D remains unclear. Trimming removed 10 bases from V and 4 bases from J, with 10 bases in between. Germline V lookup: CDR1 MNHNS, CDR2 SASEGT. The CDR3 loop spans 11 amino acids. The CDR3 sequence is CAIKEGTEAFF. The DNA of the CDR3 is TGTGCCATCAAGGAAGGCACTGAAGCTTTCTTT.

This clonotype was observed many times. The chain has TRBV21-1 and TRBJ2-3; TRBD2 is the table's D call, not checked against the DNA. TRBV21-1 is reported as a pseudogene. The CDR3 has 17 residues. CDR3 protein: CASRRGLATVMQDTQYF. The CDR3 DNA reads TGTGCCAGCAGAAGGGGTTTAGCTACAGTCATGCAAGATACGCAGTATTTT.

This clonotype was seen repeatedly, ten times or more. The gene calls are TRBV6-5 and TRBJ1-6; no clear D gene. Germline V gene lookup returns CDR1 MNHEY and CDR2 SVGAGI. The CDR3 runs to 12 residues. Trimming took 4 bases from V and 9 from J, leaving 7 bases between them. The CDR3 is CASSSGISPLHF. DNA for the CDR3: TGTGCCAGCAGTTCGGGGATTTCACCCCTCCACTTT.